This is a list of T cell receptor beta chains from one sample in a study of T cell changes during pregnancy in multiple sclerosis. Sequencing was performed with immunoSEQ multiplex PCR; in TCRdb, only in-frame clones are kept and a portion is missing. The sample lists around 2,200 clones, just under 80% occurring once. The sequencing sample was made of CD4+ T cells from PBMCs (not recorded whether the cells were cultured). These receptors came from a female patient with multiple sclerosis, enrolled in a pregnancy study. Some clones in this sample may be carry-over from other donors' samples. Both conserved end residues are part of each CDR3. D genes are given only for firm matches. Some rows have no size entry. The others give once, few or many, or a class for an expanded clone.

J | size | D | V | DNA | CDR3
TRBJ2-7 | - | TRBD1 | TRBV6-7 | TGTGCCAGCAGTTGGCCGGGACAGGGCTACGAGCAGTACTTC | CASSWPGQGYEQYF
TRBJ1-2 | - | TRBD1 | TRBV6-5 | TGTGCCAGCAGTTTGAGAGGGGGCGCGGACTATGGCTACACCTTC | CASSLRGGADYGYTF
TRBJ2-2 | few | TRBD1 | TRBV28 | TGTGCCAGCAGCGGGACAGGGGGGATCGGGGAGCTGTTTTTT | CASSGTGGIGELFF
TRBJ2-7 | - | TRBD1 | TRBV2 | TGTGCCAGCAGGGCGTTGGGACAGCTCTACGAGCAGTACTTC | CASRALGQLYEQYF
TRBJ1-2 | - | TRBD1 | TRBV7-9 | TGTGCCAGCAGCTTATCCAGGGGGCGTCTTATGGACTATGGCTACACCTTC | CASSLSRGRLMDYGYTF
TRBJ2-1 | - | TRBD1 | TRBV30 | TGTGCCTGGAGTCCCCAGGGGGCGCAGGTTGAGCAGTTCTTC | CAWSPQGAQVEQFF
TRBJ1-1 | - | - | TRBV6-5 | TGTGCCAGCAGTTACTCGCCTGGGGGGTGGGGCACTGAAGCTTTCTTT | CASSYSPGGWGTEAFF
TRBJ2-1 | once | TRBD2 | TRBV7-8 | TGTGCCAGCAGCTTAGGGACTAGCGGGTACAATGAGCAGTTCTTC | CASSLGTSGYNEQFF
TRBJ1-6 | - | TRBD1 | TRBV6-4 | TGTGCCAGCAGTGAAAATTACGTCGGGACAGATAATTCACCCCTCCACTTT | CASSENYVGTDNSPLHF
TRBJ1-2 | - | - | TRBV7-3 | TGTGCCAGCAGCCATGAACGGGGCTATGGCTACACCTTC | CASSHERGYGYTF
TRBJ2-7 | - | TRBD1 | TRBV28 | TGTGCCACCCAGTCGGCGGGACAGGGGACCTACGAGCAGTACTTC | CATQSAGQGTYEQYF
TRBJ2-2 | - | - | TRBV19 | TGTGCCAGTAGTATAGAGGCCCAGAGGAACACCGGGGAGCTGTTTTTT | CASSIEAQRNTGELFF
TRBJ1-4 | once | - | TRBV18 | TGTGCCAGCTCACGGGGGACGCTTGCAACTAATGAAAAACTGTTTTTT | CASSRGTLATNEKLFF
TRBJ2-1 | - | - | TRBV5-8 | TGTGCCAGCAGCCCCTGGACAGGGAGGGCTTTAGGGTACAATGAGCAGTTCTTC | CASSPWTGRALGYNEQFF
TRBJ2-5 | - | TRBD1 | TRBV9 | TGTGCCAGCAGCGTAGGAGACAGGGGGAACCGACAAGAGACCCAGTACTTC | CASSVGDRGNRQETQYF
TRBJ2-7 | large | - | TRBV2 | TGTGCCAGCAGTGACGCTCTGAGCTCCTACGAGCAGTACTTC | CASSDALSSYEQYF
TRBJ1-6 | - | - | TRBV4-2 | TGTGCCAGCAGCCAACCAACCACAGGTCGAAATTCACCCCTCCACTTT | CASSQPTTGRNSPLHF
TRBJ1-1 | few | - | TRBV6-1 | TGTGCCAGCAGTGAAACCTTACAGGGTGAAGCTTTCTTT | CASSETLQGEAFF
TRBJ1-2 | - | - | TRBV7-2 | TGTGCCAGCAGCCCCGTTCCGCCGCCTGGCTACACCTTC | CASSPVPPPGYTF
TRBJ2-1 | - | TRBD1 | TRBV19 | TGTGCCAGTAGTATTATCTTTTCGGGACAGGGAATCTCGGATGAGCAGTTCTTC | CASSIIFSGQGISDEQFF
TRBJ1-1 | - | TRBD1 | TRBV11-3 | TGTGCCAGCAGCCGAGGACAGGGGGGCACTGAAGCTTTCTTT | CASSRGQGGTEAFF
TRBJ2-4 | few | - | TRBV7-9 | TGTGCCAGCAGCTTAGATTGGGGGAGGGCCAAAAACATTCAGTACTTC | CASSLDWGRAKNIQYF
TRBJ2-7 | - | TRBD1 | TRBV7-2 | TGTGCCAGCGGGGACAGGGAAGTAGCGCAGTACTTC | CASGDREVAQYF
TRBJ1-1 | - | - | TRBV6-1 | TGTGCCAGCAGTTATGGAGGGGAGAACACTGAAGCTTTCTTT | CASSYGGENTEAFF
TRBJ2-3 | - | TRBD1 | TRBV6-5 | TGTGCCAGCAGCCCAGGGACAGACACAGATACGCAGTATTTT | CASSPGTDTDTQYF
TRBJ2-3 | - | - | TRBV7-9 | TGTGCCAGCAGCCCCGGGGAAGATACGCAGTATTTT | CASSPGEDTQYF
TRBJ2-7 | - | - | TRBV6-5 | TGTGCCAGCAGTTTCGTCAGGACAGTAACCTCCTACGAGCAGTACTTC | CASSFVRTVTSYEQYF
TRBJ2-3 | - | - | TRBV7-3 | TGTGCCAGCAGCTTAATTGGGGGGGCGAGAGATACGCAGTATTTT | CASSLIGGARDTQYF
TRBJ1-5 | - | - | TRBV6-6 | TGTGCCAGCAGTCCGCGGGAGGGGCAGCCCCAGCATTTT | CASSPREGQPQHF
TRBJ2-2 | - | - | TRBV9 | TGTGCCAGCAGCCCCCAGGTTTCGAACACCGGGGAGCTGTTTTTT | CASSPQVSNTGELFF
TRBJ2-3 | medium-sized | TRBD2 | TRBV7-2 | TGTGCCAGCAGCACGTCTAGCGGGAGCCCAGATACGCAGTATTTT | CASSTSSGSPDTQYF
TRBJ1-6 | - | - | TRBV28 | TGTGCCAGCAAACGGATGGACAGTTATTCACCCCTCCACTTT | CASKRMDSYSPLHF
TRBJ1-6 | - | - | TRBV6-1 | TGTGCCAGCAGTGAAGGTGCAGGGGCGGTAACGGCACCCCTCCACTTT | CASSEGAGAVTAPLHF
TRBJ2-6 | - | - | TRBV19 | TGTGCCAGTACCCTCCGTCCTAGAGGGGCTGGGGCCAACGTCCTGACTTTC | CASTLRPRGAGANVLTF
TRBJ2-5 | - | TRBD2 | TRBV5-4 | TGTGCCAGCAGCTTAGCGGGGGGTAGGCAAGAGACCCAGTACTTC | CASSLAGGRQETQYF
TRBJ2-5 | - | TRBD2 | TRBV2 | TGTGCCAGCAGCTGGAACTTTGTAGCGGGAGGTAGAGGGGAGACCCAGTACTTC | CASSWNFVAGGRGETQYF
TRBJ2-3 | - | TRBD2 | TRBV7-9 | TGTGCCAGCAGCTTAGGGACTAGCGCAGATACGCAGTATTTT | CASSLGTSADTQYF
TRBJ1-4 | - | TRBD1 | TRBV6-1 | TGTGCCAGCAGTGAATCCGGGGGACAGGGGGCTGAAAAACTGTTTTTT | CASSESGGQGAEKLFF
TRBJ2-5 | - | TRBD2 | TRBV9 | TGTGCCAGCAGCGTCCCGAGGGCCCGGCGCGGGAGGCGGGAGACCCAGTACTTC | CASSVPRARRGRRETQYF
TRBJ2-1 | medium-sized | TRBD2 | TRBV18 | TGTGCCAGCTCCCCGACTAGCGGGAGACTCAATGAGCAGTTCTTC | CASSPTSGRLNEQFF
TRBJ2-7 | once | - | TRBV28 | TGTGCCAGCATCCCCCCCGGGTCTTCCTACGAGCAGTACTTC | CASIPPGSSYEQYF
TRBJ2-3 | - | - | TRBV2 | TGTGCCAGCAGTGCTTTCGGTTCCACATATACGCAGTATTTT | CASSAFGSTYTQYF
TRBJ1-5 | - | - | TRBV30 | TGTGCCTGGAGTGCCCGAAACTATCAGCCCCAGCATTTT | CAWSARNYQPQHF
TRBJ2-1 | - | TRBD2 | TRBV6-1 | TGTGCCAGCAGTTCCATCGGGACTAGCGGCCTGTGGCAGTTCTTC | CASSSIGTSGLWQFF
TRBJ1-1 | - | - | TRBV6-1 | TGTGCCAGCAGTGTAATCCGACCCACTGAAGCTTTCTTT | CASSVIRPTEAFF
TRBJ2-5 | - | - | TRBV30 | TGTGCCGCCTCTCCCCCGGAGGGGATTTTAGGAGAGACCCAGTACTTC | CAASPPEGILGETQYF
TRBJ2-7 | - | - | TRBV6-1 | TGTGCCAGCGGGTTCAGGGTCAACTACGAGCAGTACTTC | CASGFRVNYEQYF
TRBJ2-7 | once | - | TRBV6-5 | TGTGCCAGCTTGGGGGGGCTTACATACGAGCAGTACTTC | CASLGGLTYEQYF
TRBJ2-1 | - | - | TRBV5-1 | TGCGCCAGCAGGCCGGTAATGCTAGACTACAACAATGAGCAGTTCTTC | CASRPVMLDYNNEQFF
TRBJ2-2 | - | - | TRBV9 | TGTGCCAGCACGGAGCGGAGTTACACCGGGGAGCTGTTTTTT | CASTERSYTGELFF
TRBJ2-7 | - | TRBD2 | TRBV2 | TGTGCCAGCAGTGGTTATAGCGGGAGGAATCCGTACTTC | CASSGYSGRNPYF
TRBJ2-2 | - | TRBD1 | TRBV19 | TGTGCCAGTAGTATAGGGACAGGGGCCCCCGGGGAGCTGTTTTTT | CASSIGTGAPGELFF
TRBJ2-7 | - | - | TRBV6-5 | TGTGCCAGCAGTTCTTTAGGGGACGACGAGCAGTACTTC | CASSSLGDDEQYF
TRBJ2-2 | - | - | TRBV5-1 | TGCGCCAGCAGCTTGACAGACACCATGAACACCGGGGAGCTGTTTTTT | CASSLTDTMNTGELFF
TRBJ1-1 | - | - | TRBV6-6 | TGTGCCAGCAGTTACTCGTTGAAGAACACTGAAGCTTTCTTT | CASSYSLKNTEAFF
TRBJ2-7 | - | TRBD2 | TRBV29-1 | TGCAGCGTTGGGCGGGAGGGCCGAGAGCAGTACTTC | CSVGREGREQYF
TRBJ1-2 | - | TRBD1 | TRBV6-9 | TGTGCCAGCAGCCTTACCGGACAGGTCCCTAATGGCTACACCTTC | CASSLTGQVPNGYTF
TRBJ2-1 | - | - | TRBV7-2 | TGTGCCAGCAACCCGACCCCGTCCAATGAGCAGTTCTTC | CASNPTPSNEQFF
TRBJ1-5 | - | - | TRBV30 | TGTGCCTGGAGCAGAAGCGCTGGGCCCCAGCATTTT | CAWSRSAGPQHF